This T cell receptor beta chain appears in the sequencing data of a study of beta chain features in type 1 diabetes. This CDR3 is built from 15 residues. Looked up from germline, CDR1 is SGHNT and CDR2 is YYREEE (reference sequence). V shed 2 bases and J 1 base; nucleotides not matched to a gene: 3. Every bit of the isolated RNA underwent reverse transcription, so sequencing read expressed TCRB transcripts. Method: immunoSEQ multiplex PCR; TCRdb's copy keeps in-frame clones and lacks some. The sample has some 230,000 clones; more than 9% are singletons. The chain couples TRBV5-4 to TRBJ2-1; TRBD2 matches 7 bases. The clonotype comes from a woman under 30 in good health. The sequencing sample was made of naive CD4+ T cells from blood. The CDR3 is CASSLSGASYNEQFF. CDR3 bases: TGTGCCAGCAGCTTAAGCGGGGCGTCCTACAATGAGCAGTTCTTC.